This T cell receptor beta chain came from a study of CD8+CD57+ T cells in acquired aplastic anemia (dated by TCRdb to 2016 to 2018). Regarding the complete study: Extracted DNA from sorted CD4+ and CD8+ cells averaged approximately 3 ug, ranging from about 0.19 to 30 ug. A CD8+CD57+ expansion meant a frequency higher than the mean frequency seen in healthy subjects.

The research as a whole found: Twenty-nine CD8+ CDR3 sequences were shared between patients and controls but appeared highly expressed in patients and within their immunodominant clones. No significant difference in CD8+ Simpson's diversity was found between patients and healthy controls (P=0.060).

Profiling of TCR beta VDJ combinations and CDR3 sequences used genomic DNA as the template. An Illumina HiSeq 2000 was used for TCR repertoire sequencing. The authors' pipeline ran thus. Repertoire assessment relied on Simpson's diversity index, CDR3 size and DJ length profiles, and TRBV/TRBJ rearrangement plots. Whichever DNA sequence was most abundant in the deep sequencing data was defined as the immunodominant clone. CDR3 amino acid sequences were checked for sharing between subjects and were compared against published repertoires and the VDJdb database. Using fastp at Q25 and MiXCR, TCRdb reprocessed the public reads and kept productive beta chains. Entries are consolidated by CDR3 protein sequence, retaining the most common genes and DNA. The V and J calls, along with clone size, are taken from TCRdb and not from the paper's own processing. Across this sample there are roughly 61,000 distinct CDR3 sequences, with around 50% seen only once. The ten biggest clones cover around 15% of the sample.

Flow cytometry had shown CD8+CD57+ cell expansion in the patients selected for sequencing. Severe acquired aplastic anemia was diagnosed in all patients according to International Study of Aplastic Anemia and Agranulocytosis and Camitta criteria. No therapy had been received by the patients at the time of blood sampling. In the study, sorted CD4+ and CD8+ blood T cells from patients with severe aplastic anemia and from healthy subjects underwent deep sequencing of TCR repertoires. Patients were enrolled under clinicaltrials.gov protocols 00001620, 01623167, 00001397, 00071045, 00081523 and 00961064 in the USA. Ficoll-Paque density gradient centrifugation was used to isolate peripheral blood mononuclear cells. Before DNA extraction, CD4+ and CD8+ T cells were sorted by FACS or by magnetic beads. As to this clonotype: Its antigen is unknown. No much larger clone exists at a distance of one base, and base qualities are not known.

The CDR3 contains 13 residues, cysteine and phenylalanine counted. Only CDR3 DNA remains: 39 bases, in frame from the first base. V gives up 10 bases and J gives up 0 bases, and the segment between their germline ends measures 12 bases. CDR1 and CDR2, looked up from the germline V gene, are SGHTA and FQGNSA. The V and J genes are TRBV7-2 and TRBJ1-1, with the D segment identity uncertain. This receptor was taken from a human donor with aplastic anemia. The sequencing input was sorted CD4+, CD8+, or CD8+CD57+ T cells (not recorded which) from PBMCs. The CDR3 here reads CAIRDALNTEAFF. At the DNA level, the sequence is TGTGCCATCAGAGACGCCCTGAACACTGAAGCTTTCTTT.